Listed here is a single T cell receptor (beta chain). No antigen is known for it. These data are taken from a study of OX40 agonist ivuxolimab in advanced cancers. Study findings and constraints: Clonal expansion by week 6 occurred in CD4+ and CD8+ blood T cells (at 0.1 to 3.0 mg/kg). There were, on average, more expanded clones in CD8+ T cells than in CD4+.

Peripheral blood came from all dose cohorts at three timepoints. Assay used: immunoSEQ multiplex PCR; TCRdb lists only in-frame clones, some missing. The data show roughly 34,000 clones, around 84% seen once. CDR3 length equals 14 residues. Trimming pared 3 bases from V and 2 bases from J, leaving 10 bases between. Germline V lookup: CDR1 SGHRS, CDR2 YFSETQ. V is TRBV5-1 and J is TRBJ2-3; tentative D call: TRBD1 (5 bases). This material consisted of CD4+ or CD8+ T cells sorted from blood, taken in a trial of the OX40 agonist ivuxolimab. The clonotype originates from an adult with an advanced solid tumor such as melanoma, head and neck, liver or kidney cancer. The CDR3 is CASSSSTDTDTQYF. CDR3 nucleotide sequence: TGCGCCAGCAGCTCATCGACAGACACAGATACGCAGTATTTT.